The next 29 T cell receptor beta chains were all read from a single sample in a study of blood T cell repertoires in COVID-19. Only in-frame clones appear in the TCRdb table, and some are missing; sequencing was by immunoSEQ multiplex PCR. The sample comprises 150,000 to 250,000 clones, roughly 82% of which are singletons, and approximately 10% rests with the top ten. Input material: PBMCs or T cells enriched from blood (not recorded which). The receptors were gathered from a man aged 40-49 years who had recovered from COVID-19.

V gene TRBV9 combines with J gene TRBJ2-1, with D tentatively TRBD1 (5 bases). Trimming stripped 0 bases from V and 3 bases from J, with 13 bases between. This CDR3 is built from 16 residues. The germline CDR1 and CDR2 sequences are SGDLS and YYNGEE. The CDR3 sequence: CASSVADNYLYNEQFF. CDR3 DNA: TGTGCCAGCAGCGTAGCGGACAACTATCTCTACAATGAGCAGTTCTTC.

This clone appeared a few times. The chain couples TRBV15 to TRBJ1-5; D is unresolved. Trimming took off 0 bases at V and 8 bases at J, with 11 bases between the two ends. Per germline, CDR1 LNHNV and CDR2 YYDKDF (reference sequence). The CDR3 spans 14 residues. The chain's CDR3 is CATSRDGQREPQHF. The CDR3 DNA reads TGTGCCACCAGCAGAGATGGCCAGAGGGAGCCCCAGCATTTT.

This clone occurred once. The J gene is TRBJ2-1, the V gene TRBV5-1, with D perhaps matching TRBD2 (5 bases). The CDR3 has 15 residues. V lost 0 bases and J 4 bases, leaving 11 bases between the germline ends. The germline gives CDR1 SGHRS, CDR2 YFSETQ. CDR3 nucleotide sequence: TGCGCCAGCAGCTTGGTAGCGTCGCTTTACAATGAGCAGTTCTTC. Protein sequence: CASSLVASLYNEQFF. The full variable domain, its missing parts supplied by reference TRBV5-1 and TRBJ2-1, is KAGVTQTPRYLIKTRGQQVTLSCSPISGHRSVSWYQQTPGQGLQFLFEYFSETQRNKGNFPGRFSGRQFSNSRSEMNVSTLELGDSALYLCASSLVASLYNEQFFGPGTRLTVL.

The chain is built from TRBV4-3 and TRBJ2-1; weak D call: TRBD1 (6 bases). Trimming pared 5 bases from V and 8 bases from J, leaving 16 bases between. The CDR3 length is 14 residues. Germline V gives CDR1 LGHNA, CDR2 YSLEER. In nucleotides, the CDR3 is TGCGCCAGCAGCTCCAGGGGTGAGCGTGATGAGCAGTTCTTC. This encodes CASSSRGERDEQFF.

This chain uses TRBV18 with TRBJ2-1, with D tentatively TRBD2 (6 bases). This CDR3 comprises 15 residues. CDR1 and CDR2 (germline): KGHSH, LQKENI. Trimming cost V 5 bases and J 9 bases, with 20 bases left between them. The CDR3 sequence is CASSSGLSGGGEQFF. The CDR3 coding sequence is TGTGCCAGCTCATCCGGACTAAGTGGAGGCGGTGAGCAGTTCTTC.

This sequence joins TRBV6-2 or TRBV6-3 and TRBJ1-1, with a tentative D call TRBD1 (6 bases). V lost 6 bases and J 2 bases, leaving 19 bases between the germline ends. This CDR3 is 16 amino acids long. CDR1 is MNHEY, CDR2 SVGEGT, per germline. Written as DNA, the CDR3 is TGTGCCAGCAGCCCAACCCACCGGACAGTTAACACTGAAGCTTTCTTT. It yields the protein CASSPTHRTVNTEAFF.

The chain carries TRBV12-3 or TRBV12-4 and TRBJ2-3; D not resolved. The CDR3 has 13 residues. V was clipped by 10 bases and J by 3 bases, with 14 bases between them. The CDR3 bases are TGTGCCACCGCTTGGGCCCTGACAGATACGCAGTATTTT. Translation: CATAWALTDTQYF.

V gene TRBV12-3 or TRBV12-4 combines with J gene TRBJ2-3; D not certain. Trimming cost V 2 bases and J 3 bases, with 6 bases left between them. CDR3 length: 13 residues. This CDR3 reads CASSLLSTDTQYF. For the CDR3, the DNA is TGTGCCAGCAGTTTATTGTCAACAGATACGCAGTATTTT.

The rearrangement links TRBV18 to TRBJ2-5; possibly TRBD2 for D (5 bases). Trimming left V 3 bases short and J 0 bases short, with 5 bases between. The CDR3 extends over 13 amino acids. CDR1 KGHSH and CDR2 LQKENI come from the germline V gene. DNA of the CDR3: TGTGCCAGCTCACCCGGGAACCAAGAGACCCAGTACTTC. Protein product: CASSPGNQETQYF.

The V and J genes are TRBV10-2 and TRBJ2-2; tentative D call: TRBD2 (6 bases). From germline, CDR1 is WSHSY and CDR2 SAAADI. The CDR3 is 15 amino acids. The V and J ends lost 3 bases and 8 bases respectively, with 16 bases between them. The CDR3 coding sequence is TGCGCCAGCAGTGACGTAGCGGCAGGTGGGGGGGAGCTGTTTTTT. This sequence encodes CASSDVAAGGGELFF.

The chain couples TRBV5-6 to TRBJ2-1, with 10 bases aligning to TRBD2. V dropped 0 bases and J dropped 15; count of bases not matched to a gene: 9. Germline-derived CDR1 and CDR2 are SGHDT and YYEEEE. CDR3 size: 14 residues. The CDR3 DNA is TGTGCCAGCAGCTTGGTAGGTAGCGGGAGGCCGGGGTTCTTC. This encodes CASSLVGSGRPGFF.

The chain carries TRBV28 and TRBJ1-1, with 8 bases aligning to TRBD1. The ends lost 3 bases at V and 6 bases at J; junction bases unmatched: 6. The CDR3 extends over 14 amino acids. CDR1 and CDR2 (germline): MDHEN, SYDVKM. CDR3 nucleotide sequence: TGTGCCAGCAGTTTCGCGACAGGGGTATCTGAAGCTTTCTTT. This gives the protein CASSFATGVSEAFF.

This clone occurred many times. The V call is TRBV21-1, the J call TRBJ2-1; TRBD2 is taken as the D call from the table, unchecked against the DNA. TRBV21-1 is recorded as a pseudogene. This CDR3 is built from 17 residues. CDR3 nucleotide sequence: TGTGCCAGCAGCAAAGCAGAAGGCGGGAGCTCCTACAATGAGCAGTTCTTC. Amino acids: CASSKAEGGSSYNEQFF.

This chain's CDR3 is CASQFDRSYEQYF. The CDR3 nucleotides read TGCGCCAGCCAATTTGATCGGTCCTACGAGCAGTACTTC. The V call is TRBV5-1, the J call TRBJ2-7; D gene ambiguous. The CDR3 is made up of 13 amino acids. Germline V gives CDR1 SGHRS, CDR2 YFSETQ. Trimming removed 7 bases from V and 1 base from J, with 12 bases in between. The variable domain in full, with the rest retrieved from reference TRBV5-1 and TRBJ2-7, is KAGVTQTPRYLIKTRGQQVTLSCSPISGHRSVSWYQQTPGQGLQFLFEYFSETQRNKGNFPGRFSGRQFSNSRSEMNVSTLELGDSALYLCASQFDRSYEQYFGPGTRLTVT.

CDR3 residues: CASSPRASGSWNEQFF. The CDR3 region has the DNA TGTGCCAGCAGCCCTAGGGCTAGCGGGAGTTGGAATGAGCAGTTCTTC. The chain has TRBV9 and TRBJ2-1; 10 bases match TRBD2. Germline CDR1 is SGDLS and CDR2 is YYNGEE. V gave up 4 bases and J gave up 7 bases; unmatched junction bases: 11. The CDR3 consists of 16 residues.

The rearrangement links TRBV9 to TRBJ1-1; 9 bases line up with TRBD1. The V gene end was trimmed by 4 bases and the J gene end by 0 bases; junction bases not matched to a gene: 7. Germline V CDR1 and CDR2: SGDLS, YYNGEE. The CDR3 consists of 16 residues. The CDR3 region is CASSPDRGGLNTEAFF. In nucleotides, the CDR3 is TGTGCCAGCAGCCCGGACAGGGGTGGGTTGAACACTGAAGCTTTCTTT.

The V call is TRBV6-5, the J call TRBJ1-4; 7 bases agree with TRBD1. Per germline, CDR1 MNHEY and CDR2 SVGAGI. Trimming took 4 bases from V and 8 from J; bases not matched to a gene: 7. The CDR3 is 14 residues long. The DNA of the CDR3 is TGTGCCAGCAGTTCTTGGTCCAGGGGGGAAAAACTGTTTTTT. It codes for CASSSWSRGEKLFF.

The J gene is TRBJ1-6, the V gene TRBV7-2; 7 positions match TRBD1. Germline values: CDR1 SGHTA, CDR2 FQGNSA. Trimming cost V 6 bases and J 3 bases; bases outside gene matches: 8. The CDR3 totals 16 residues. The CDR3 sequence is CASRLRQGNYNSPLHF. CDR3 nucleotide sequence: TGTGCCAGCAGGCTGAGACAGGGAAACTATAATTCACCCCTCCACTTT.

The V and J genes are TRBV28 and TRBJ1-3; D might be TRBD1 (5 bases). From germline, CDR1 is MDHEN and CDR2 SYDVKM. V was pared by 2 bases and J by 2 bases, with 13 bases between. This CDR3 is built from 16 residues. The CDR3 loop reads CASSLIPGLTGNTIYF. The CDR3 DNA follows: TGTGCCAGCAGTTTAATCCCAGGGTTGACTGGAAACACCATATATTTT.

The J gene is TRBJ1-3, the V gene TRBV3-1 (or the pseudogene TRBV3-2), with TRBD1 as a possible D gene (6 bases). V was trimmed by 1 base and J by 4 bases, leaving 14 bases between them. The germline V gene encodes CDR1 LGHDT and CDR2 YNNKEL (reference sequence). The CDR3 runs 16 residues. The CDR3 nucleotides are TGTGCCAGCAGCCAAGCGTCAGGGGTGCAAGGAAACACCATATATTTT. It specifies CASSQASGVQGNTIYF.

The chain has TRBV5-1 and TRBJ2-3, with D tentatively TRBD2 (6 bases). CDR1 is SGHRS, CDR2 YFSETQ, per germline. Trimming removed 3 bases at V and 7 bases at J, with 15 bases between. The CDR3 runs to 14 residues. CDR3 in amino acids: CASSSGSSENTQYF. For the CDR3, the DNA is TGCGCCAGCAGCTCCGGGAGTAGCGAAAATACGCAGTATTTT.

The J gene is TRBJ1-2, the V gene TRBV28; tentative D call: TRBD1 (5 bases). Trimming pared 5 bases from V and 8 bases from J, leaving 12 bases between. Germline V gene lookup returns CDR1 MDHEN and CDR2 SYDVKM. The CDR3 is 12 amino acids. CDR3 amino acids: CASSLQGQGYTF. Written as DNA, the CDR3 is TGTGCCAGCAGTCTGCAGGGCCAGGGCTACACCTTC.

In this sample, this clone turned up once. This sequence joins TRBV27 and TRBJ1-5; 8 positions agree with TRBD1. V was pared by 5 bases and J by 5 bases, with 5 bases of the junction left unmatched. Germline CDR1 reads MNHEY; CDR2 reads SMNVEV (reference sequence). The CDR3 is 14 residues long. DNA for the CDR3: TGTGCCAGCAGTCTTACAGGGGGAGATCAGCCCCAGCATTTT. This translates into CASSLTGGDQPQHF.

The CDR3, as DNA: TGTGCCAGCAGCAAATTCTGCTGGGGGGGCTCCAACACTGAAGCTTTCTTT. Protein sequence: CASSKFCWGGSNTEAFF. This chain links TRBV21-1 with TRBJ1-1. TRBV21-1 is described as a pseudogene. The CDR3 runs 17 residues.

The CDR3 nucleotides read TGTGCCAGCAGTTACGGGTATAACAGGGGCGACTACGAGCAGTACGTC. Its translation is CASSYGYNRGDYEQYV. The chain employs TRBV6-2 or TRBV6-3 and TRBJ2-7; 7 positions match TRBD1. V lost 2 bases and J lost 3; bases outside the gene matches: 10. The CDR3 has 16 residues. CDR1 is MNHEY and CDR2 is SVGEGT in the germline V gene.

V and J are TRBV28 and TRBJ1-4; D is perhaps TRBD1 (6 bases). The germline V gene encodes CDR1 MDHEN and CDR2 SYDVKM. The ends were cut back, 5 bases at V and 0 bases at J, with 13 bases in the middle. The CDR3 is 16 amino acids. The CDR3 region has the DNA TGTGCCAGCAGTCCAACAGGGCATGCAACTAATGAAAAACTGTTTTTT. Its protein is CASSPTGHATNEKLFF.

This chain uses TRBV7-2 with TRBJ1-2; no firm D call. V lost 6 bases to trimming and J lost 1 base, with 18 bases between them. The CDR3 is 16 amino acids. Germline CDR1 SGHTA, CDR2 FQGNSA. This CDR3 is CASSSNWVESNYGYTF. The CDR3, as DNA: TGTGCCAGCAGTTCTAATTGGGTGGAGAGTAACTATGGCTACACCTTC. The full variable domain, completed using reference TRBV7-2 and TRBJ1-2, is GAGVSQSPSNKVTEKGKDVELRCDPISGHTALYWYRQSLGQGLEFLIYFQGNSAPDKSGLPSDRFSAERTGGSVSTLTIQRTQQEDSAVYLCASSSNWVESNYGYTFGSGTRLTVV.

The chain recombines TRBV27 with TRBJ2-3; D is uncertain. This CDR3 is built from 14 residues. Trimming took 8 bases from V and 1 from J, leaving 13 bases between them. Germline V CDR1 and CDR2: MNHEY, SMNVEV (reference sequence). The DNA for the CDR3 is TGTGCCAGCGCGGCGGTTCGCGGCACAGATACGCAGTATTTT. It yields the protein CASAAVRGTDTQYF.

The chain joins TRBV7-6 to TRBJ2-3; 11 nucleotides match TRBD1. The V and J ends lost 6 bases and 0 bases, in that order; junction bases with no gene match: 17. CDR3 length: 20 residues. Germline loops: CDR1 SGHVS, CDR2 FNYEAQ. In nucleotides, the CDR3 is TGTGCCAGCAGTTCAACCTATCGGGACAGGGGGGTTGCTAGCACAGATACGCAGTATTTT. Its protein product is CASSSTYRDRGVASTDTQYF.